This T cell receptor beta chain was observed in a study of cytomegalovirus exposure and HLA in healthy donors. With V trimmed by 6 bases and J by 1 base, 3 bases remained unmatched. The CDR3 spans 14 residues. Germline assignment: CDR1 SNHLY and CDR2 FYNNEI. General study results and limits: Cytomegalovirus association was assigned to over 150 TCR beta chains. CMV serostatus was the only immune exposure information that was available. Differences between HLA loci emerged in a later analysis of TCR association rates, with DRB1 most and HLA-C fewest.

On this clone itself: Its antigen is not identified.

It was with 60 Vbeta and 13 Jbeta primers that the PCR ran. Libraries were prepared by immunoSEQ multiplex PCR; TCRdb keeps only in-frame clonotypes and omits some of them. The sample includes about 190,000 clones, more than 75% of them seen just once. Input material: PBMCs. The chain is built from TRBV2 and TRBJ1-1; TRBD1 agrees at 9 bases. This receptor was taken from a man under 40 in good health and CMV-seronegative. CDR3 region: CASRYRGRNTEAFF. CDR3 DNA: TGTGCCAGCAGGTACAGGGGGCGGAACACTGAAGCTTTCTTT.